By frequency in the sample, the clone carrying this T cell receptor gamma chain is hyperexpanded. The target antigen is unknown. The sample is drawn from a study of gammadelta T cells in human blood. Study-wide points: Right after birth, innate γδ T cells reportedly expanded polyclonally after microbial exposure.

TCRdb reran clone calling via CATT on the RT-PCR reads. The table for this sample gives dozens of gamma-chain clones. The V and J ends lost 3 bases and 6 bases, in that order; junction bases with no gene match: 5. This CDR3 has 12 amino acids. From germline, CDR1 is VENAVY and CDR2 YDSYNSRV. This sequence was found in a newborn. The source material was non-Vgamma9Vdelta2 gamma-delta T cells from cord blood. This rearrangement joins TRGV8 to TRGJ1 or TRGJ2. The CDR3 sequence is CATWDYSYKKLF. CDR3 nucleotide sequence: TGTGCCACCTGGGATTACTCTTATAAGAAACTCTTT.